This T cell receptor (beta chain) stems from a study of beta chain features in type 1 diabetes. Sequenced material consisted of expressed TCRB transcripts (all of the isolated RNA was reverse transcribed). Sequenced naive, central memory and regulatory T cell samples produced an average of about 3.6 million reads. Sequencing used immunoSEQ multiplex PCR; TCRdb keeps in-frame clones, though not all of them. In the table there are about 370,000 clones, 9.6% of which are singletons. The study's findings and limits: In all four CD4+ subsets, TCRB CDR3 length was significantly, moderately reduced in type 1 diabetes. TCRB repertoires of naive, central memory and Treg cells appeared more similar among patients than among healthy donors.

Every donor provided one heparinised blood draw, which averaged about 116 mL. As regards this clone: Its target is not known. Other DNA sequences in the sample encode the same CDR3.

Sequencing was performed on central memory CD4+ T cells from blood. This clonotype was obtained from a man aged 30 to 39 with type 1 diabetes.

The CDR3: CASSVRDRGFETQYF. The DNA for the CDR3 is TGTGCCAGTAGTGTCCGGGACAGGGGGTTCGAGACCCAGTACTTC. The genes are TRBV19 and TRBJ2-5; 11 bases are a match to TRBD1. Germline CDR1 reads LNHDA; CDR2 reads SQIVND (reference sequence). This CDR3 spans 15 amino acids. V lost 5 bases to trimming and J lost 5 bases; unmatched junction nucleotides: 7.